The 19 T cell receptor beta chains listed next were all sequenced from one sample in a study of T-cell reconstitution after alpha-beta-depleted transplantation in children. Preparation of the TCRbeta library used unique molecular identifiers. Each CDR3 protein gets one entry after TCRdb re-called the PCR reads with MiXCR. The profile shows 140,000 to 150,000 distinct CDR3 sequences, around 8.5% of them singletons. Material: PBMCs, mostly from graft donor cells, obtained 180 days after TCRalphabeta/CD19-depleted stem cell transplant. The receptors were sampled from a female patient between 2 and 15 years old who had a stem cell transplant for congenital amegakaryocytic thrombocytopenia, so the T cells may come from the graft donor.

This clonotype was counted at least ten times. The chain links TRBV10-3 to TRBJ2-3; no clear D. The CDR3 is 13 amino acids. The V end was cut by 4 bases, the J end by 0 bases, with 5 bases between. Germline CDR1 and CDR2: ENHRY and SYGVKD. For the CDR3, the DNA is TGTGCCATCAGTGGGTTTAGCACAGATACGCAGTATTTT. Translated: CAISGFSTDTQYF.

This clonotype was counted ten times or more. The chain joins TRBV5-1 to TRBJ1-6; D remains unclear. Trimming stripped 4 bases from V and 0 bases from J, with 14 bases between. The CDR3 has 17 amino acids. From germline, CDR1 is SGHRS and CDR2 YFSETQ. CDR3 sequence reads: CASSDGPRTSYNSPLHF. The CDR3 nucleotides are TGCGCCAGCAGCGACGGACCGAGGACCTCCTATAATTCACCCCTCCACTTT.

The gene calls are TRBV7-8 and TRBJ2-7, with 7 bases lining up with TRBD1. From germline, CDR1 is SGHVS and CDR2 FQNEAQ. There are 17 residues in the CDR3. V trimming: 4 bases; J trimming: 3 bases; junction bases outside the gene matches: 15. CDR3 in DNA: TGTGCCAGCAGCTCGCGAATCCGGGACAGAGGAAACTACGAGCAGTACTTC. This sequence encodes CASSSRIRDRGNYEQYF. The variable domain in full, with the rest retrieved from reference TRBV7-8 and TRBJ2-7, is GAGVSQSPRYKVAKRGQDVALRCDPISGHVSLFWYQQALGQGPEFLTYFQNEAQLDKSGLPSDRFFAERPEGSVSTLKIQRTQQEDSAVYLCASSSRIRDRGNYEQYFGPGTRLTVT.

The chain links TRBV6-1 to TRBJ2-7, with D possibly matching TRBD2 (6 bases). Germline-derived CDR1 and CDR2 are MNHNS and SASEGT. The CDR3 is 14 residues long. The V end lost 6 bases, the J end lost 2 bases, and 14 bases lay between the germline ends. The CDR3 DNA reads as TGTGCCAGCAGCCCTAGACTAGTCCCCTACGAGCAGTACTTC. As protein: CASSPRLVPYEQYF.

As regards this clonotype: The germline gene is not matched at one end of the junction; a read error may be the cause. The genes are TRBV12-3 or TRBV12-4 and TRBJ1-3; D is perhaps TRBD1 (5 bases). CDR3 length equals 14 residues. The CDR3 is CASSLRGAGNAIYF. CDR3 nucleotide sequence: TGTGCCAGCAGTCTGAGGGGAGCTGGAAACGCCATATATTTT.

This clonotype was detected ten times or more. This sequence joins TRBV10-3 and TRBJ2-2; 11 nucleotides line up with TRBD1. The CDR3 is 16 residues long. The junction had 5 bases not matched to a gene; V was cut back by 4 bases and J by 4 bases. Germline assignment: CDR1 ENHRY and CDR2 SYGVKD. CDR3 nucleotides: TGTGCCATCAGTGGATGGACAGGGGGCGTCACCGGGGAGCTGTTTTTT. It yields the protein CAISGWTGGVTGELFF.

This clonotype was seen many times. This chain connects TRBV27 to TRBJ2-7; D remains unclear. The CDR3 totals 14 residues. V shed 7 bases and J shed 0 bases, with 13 bases lying between them. Germline CDR1 reads MNHEY; CDR2 reads SMNVEV (reference sequence). CDR3 loop: CASTGGSPSYEQYF. The CDR3 DNA follows: TGTGCCAGCACTGGTGGCTCTCCCTCCTACGAGCAGTACTTC.

This clonotype appeared a few times. J is TRBJ2-3 and V is TRBV11-2, with TRBD2 matching 8 bases. Germline V gene sequence: CDR1 SGHAT, CDR2 FQNNGV. The length of the CDR3 is 14 residues. Trimming removed 5 bases from V and 6 bases from J; junction bases left unmatched: 7. The CDR3 region has the DNA TGTGCCAGCAGCCGCGGGACTAGAGGCGATACGCAGTATTTT. It translates to CASSRGTRGDTQYF. Drawing the rest from reference TRBV11-2 and TRBJ2-3, the complete variable domain is EAGVAQSPRYKIIEKRQSVAFWCNPISGHATLYWYQQILGQGPKLLIQFQNNGVVDDSQLPKDRFSAERLKGVDSTLKIQPAKLEDSAVYLCASSRGTRGDTQYFGPGTRLTVL.

This clonotype was recorded at least ten times. The V call is TRBV7-2, the J call TRBJ1-4; D is unclear. The germline V and J ends were trimmed by 3 bases and 5 bases, with 10 bases remaining between them. In germline, CDR1 is SGHTA, CDR2 FQGNSA. This CDR3 has 14 amino acids. In DNA form, the CDR3 reads TGTGCCAGCAGCTTGAGGCTTACGAATGAAAAACTGTTTTTT. It yields the protein CASSLRLTNEKLFF.

This clonotype occurred many times. The genes are TRBV5-1 and TRBJ2-5; 9 bases are shared with TRBD1. The V and J ends lost 2 bases and 6 bases, in that order; junction bases with no gene match: 5. CDR3 size: 14 residues. Germline CDR1 and CDR2: SGHRS and YFSETQ. CDR3 amino acids: CASSFLGQGQTQYF. The CDR3 coding sequence is TGCGCCAGCAGCTTTTTGGGACAGGGCCAGACCCAGTACTTC.

In its sample, this clonotype was seen a few times. This chain links TRBV5-1 with TRBJ2-2; 12 bases match TRBD2. Germline V gene data show CDR1 as SGHRS and CDR2 as YFSETQ. The CDR3 has 15 amino acids. Losses at the gene ends were 3 bases for V and 8 bases for J; bases not matched to a gene: 5. This chain's CDR3 is CASSWGLAGPGELFF. The CDR3 DNA reads as TGCGCCAGCAGCTGGGGACTAGCGGGCCCGGGGGAGCTGTTTTTT.

In this sample, this clonotype turned up many times. The chain has TRBV20-1 and TRBJ2-5; tentative D call: TRBD1 (6 bases). The V end lost 3 bases, the J end lost 1 base, and 12 bases lay between the germline ends. This CDR3 contains 14 residues. The V gene's germline CDR1 is DFQATT and CDR2 SNEGSKA (reference sequence). CDR3: CSASGWTVQETQYF. CDR3 DNA: TGCAGTGCTAGCGGCTGGACAGTCCAAGAGACCCAGTACTTC.

V usage is TRBV9 and J usage is TRBJ2-3, with TRBD1 identical over 9 bases. The V segment lost 4 bases and the J segment 0 bases; nucleotides outside the gene matches: 3. This CDR3 has 15 residues. Germline V CDR1 and CDR2: SGDLS, YYNGEE. The DNA for the CDR3 is TGTGCCAGCAGCCAAGACAGGGGGAGCACAGATACGCAGTATTTT. Residues: CASSQDRGSTDTQYF.

This clonotype appeared many times. The chain joins TRBV5-1 to TRBJ2-2, with 9 positions matching TRBD1. J was trimmed by 1 base and V by 1 base; bases with no gene match: 2. The CDR3 is 16 amino acids. Germline V CDR1 and CDR2: SGHRS, YFSETQ. The CDR3 nucleotides are TGCGCCAGCAGCTTGACAGGGGGCAGGAACACCGGGGAGCTGTTTTTT. It is translated as CASSLTGGRNTGELFF.

This clonotype was seen a few times. The chain recombines TRBV30 with TRBJ1-6; the D gene is possibly TRBD1 (5 bases). Germline-derived CDR1 and CDR2 are GTSNPN and SVGIG (reference sequence). V was clipped by 3 bases and J by 9 bases, with 9 bases between them. This CDR3 comprises 12 residues. CDR3 residues: CAWRGPGSPLHF. In DNA, the CDR3 is TGTGCCTGGAGGGGGCCTGGTTCACCCCTCCACTTT. The full variable domain, completed using reference TRBV30 and TRBJ1-6, is SQTIHQWPATLVQPVGSPLSLECTVEGTSNPNLYWYRQAAGRGLQLLFYSVGIGQISSEVPQNLSASRPQDRQFILSSKKLLLSDSGFYLCAWRGPGSPLHFGNGTRLTVT.

This clonotype has just a few counts. The chain is built from TRBV20-1 and TRBJ1-6; TRBD1 is a possible D gene (6 bases). The CDR3 spans 15 residues. Germline V CDR1 and CDR2: DFQATT, SNEGSKA (reference sequence). Trimming left V 3 bases short and J 8 bases short, with 17 bases between. As DNA, the CDR3 is TGCAGTGCTAGCAAGGCGCCGGGGGGCTATTCACCCCTCCACTTT. It yields the protein CSASKAPGGYSPLHF.

This clonotype came up a few times. J is TRBJ2-2 and V is TRBV6-5; weak D call: TRBD2 (5 bases). CDR1 and CDR2 (germline): MNHEY, SVGAGI. The CDR3 consists of 17 residues. Trimming shortened V by 2 bases and J by 6 bases, and 19 bases separated the two germline ends. This CDR3 reads CASSYQQRARGAGELFF. As DNA, the CDR3 is TGTGCCAGCAGTTACCAACAAAGAGCCCGGGGAGCCGGGGAGCTGTTTTTT.

Ten or more counts support this clonotype. J is TRBJ2-5 and V is TRBV10-3, with 9 bases matching TRBD2. V dropped 2 bases and J dropped 2; count of bases not matched to a gene: 9. The V gene's germline CDR1 is ENHRY and CDR2 SYGVKD. This CDR3 contains 17 residues. CDR3: CAISEKSGAGGQETQYF. CDR3 in DNA: TGTGCCATCAGTGAGAAGTCGGGAGCGGGGGGACAAGAGACCCAGTACTTC.

This clonotype was seen repeatedly, ten times or more. The CDR3 region has the DNA TGTGCCAGCACATTAGGGGGTAGGGGAACGGGGTACGAGCAGTACTTC. Its protein is CASTLGGRGTGYEQYF. This chain links TRBV7-8 with TRBJ2-7, with D perhaps TRBD1 (6 bases). This CDR3 comprises 16 residues. Germline-derived CDR1 and CDR2 are SGHVS and FQNEAQ. V was shortened by 7 bases and J by 4 bases, with 23 bases between the two germline ends. The whole variable domain, filled in from reference TRBV7-8 and TRBJ2-7, reads GAGVSQSPRYKVAKRGQDVALRCDPISGHVSLFWYQQALGQGPEFLTYFQNEAQLDKSGLPSDRFFAERPEGSVSTLKIQRTQQEDSAVYLCASTLGGRGTGYEQYFGPGTRLTVT.